This TCR beta chain appears in the sequencing data of a study of Graves' ophthalmopathy and Graves' hyperthyroidism. RNA transcripts were the source from which TCR beta CDR3 regions were amplified. The workflow started with a first-round RT-PCR run with HTBI primers and then moved on to a second-round multiplex PCR. Each CDR3 protein gets one entry after TCRdb re-called the multiplex PCR reads with MiXCR. The sample gives 500,000 to 800,000 distinct CDR3 sequences, about two fifths of which show up once; 3% to 4% is in the top ten. Study results and limitations: At about 70% sensitivity and 72.22% specificity, the model predicted progression of the ophthalmopathy. Clonotypes were expanded in thyroid at above 0.001 frequency, and most also appeared in blood.

Trimming removed 1 base from V and 4 bases from J; junction bases left unmatched: 6. CDR1 and CDR2 from the germline V gene are SGHVS and FNYEAQ. This CDR3 spans 16 amino acids. Many counts were recorded for this clonotype. As yet, its antigen is unknown. Sequencing was performed on peripheral blood. This clonotype was sampled from an adult man with Graves' ophthalmopathy. This sequence joins TRBV7-6 and TRBJ2-7, with 11 positions matching TRBD2. The CDR3 region is CASSLETSGSWYEQYF. CDR3 DNA sequence: TGTGCCAGCAGCTTAGAAACTAGCGGGAGTTGGTACGAGCAGTACTTC.